One TCR beta chain is described in this entry. The data originate from a study of response to subunit inactivated influenza vaccine. TCRdb reprocessed the RT-PCR reads via MiXCR and lists one record per CDR3 protein. The table has 450,000 to 500,000 distinct CDR3 sequences, approximately 9.9% seen once. With V trimmed by 5 bases and J by 2 bases, 5 bases remained unmatched. Germline V CDR1 and CDR2: SEHNR, FQNEAQ (reference sequence). CDR3 length: 14 residues. V and J are TRBV7-9 and TRBJ2-7, with TRBD1 identical over 8 bases. This specimen was PBMCs from blood, taken roughly 46 days after vaccination. The TCR comes from a man aged 50 to 60 who received an inactivated influenza vaccine. The CDR3 nucleotides read TGTGCCAGCAGCGATAGGACAGGGACCTACGAGCAGTACTTC. Amino acid sequence: CASSDRTGTYEQYF.